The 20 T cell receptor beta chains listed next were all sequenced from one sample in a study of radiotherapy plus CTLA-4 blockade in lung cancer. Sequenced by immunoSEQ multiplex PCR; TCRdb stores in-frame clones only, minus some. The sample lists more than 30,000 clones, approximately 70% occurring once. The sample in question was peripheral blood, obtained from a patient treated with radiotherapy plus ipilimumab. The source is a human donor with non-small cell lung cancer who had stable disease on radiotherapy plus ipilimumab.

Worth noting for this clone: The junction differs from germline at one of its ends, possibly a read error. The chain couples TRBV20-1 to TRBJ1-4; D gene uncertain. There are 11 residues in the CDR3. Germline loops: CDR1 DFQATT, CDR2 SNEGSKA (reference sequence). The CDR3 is CSARAVEAGVF. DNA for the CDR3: TGCAGTGCTAGAGCGGTAGAGGCGGGCGTTTTT.

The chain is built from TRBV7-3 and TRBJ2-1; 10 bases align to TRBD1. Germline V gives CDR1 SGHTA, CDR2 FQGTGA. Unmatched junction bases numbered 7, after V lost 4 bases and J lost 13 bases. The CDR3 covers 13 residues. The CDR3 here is CASSSMTGGDQFF. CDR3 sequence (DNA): TGTGCCAGCAGCTCGATGACAGGGGGCGACCAGTTCTTC.

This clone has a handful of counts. Here the CDR3 DNA reads TGCGCCAGCAGCCAAGATTGGACTAGCAATGAGCAGTTCTTC. Protein: CASSQDWTSNEQFF. The chain is built from TRBV4-3 and TRBJ2-1; TRBD2 matches at 7 bases. The V segment lost 0 bases and the J segment 6 bases; nucleotides outside the gene matches: 2. The germline V gene has CDR1 LGHNA and CDR2 YSLEER. The CDR3 is 14 residues long.

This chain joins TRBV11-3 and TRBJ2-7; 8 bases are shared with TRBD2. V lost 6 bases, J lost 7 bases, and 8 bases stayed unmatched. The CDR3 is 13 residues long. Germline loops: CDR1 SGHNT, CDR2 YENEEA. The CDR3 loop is CASSWRGAGEQYF. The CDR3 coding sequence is TGTGCCAGCAGTTGGCGGGGGGCGGGTGAGCAGTACTTC. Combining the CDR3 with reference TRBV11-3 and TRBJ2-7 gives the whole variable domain EAGVVQSPRYKIIEKKQPVAFWCNPISGHNTLYWYLQNLGQGPELLIRYENEEAVDDSQLPKDRFSAERLKGVDSTLKIQPAELGDSAVYLCASSWRGAGEQYFGPGTRLTVT.

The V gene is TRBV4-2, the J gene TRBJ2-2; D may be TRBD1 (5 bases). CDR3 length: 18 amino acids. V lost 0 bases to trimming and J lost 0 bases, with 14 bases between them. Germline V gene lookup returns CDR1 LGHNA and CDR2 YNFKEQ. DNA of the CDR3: TGTGCCAGCAGCCAAGATAGTTCCGGCAGGGCGAACACCGGGGAGCTGTTTTTT. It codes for CASSQDSSGRANTGELFF.

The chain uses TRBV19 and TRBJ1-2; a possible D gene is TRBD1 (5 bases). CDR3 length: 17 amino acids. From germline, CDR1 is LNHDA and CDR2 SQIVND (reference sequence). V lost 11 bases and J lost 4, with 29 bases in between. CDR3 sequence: CAAREPRLQLTPYGYTF. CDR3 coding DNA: TGTGCCGCCAGGGAGCCGCGACTCCAATTAACTCCCTATGGCTACACCTTC. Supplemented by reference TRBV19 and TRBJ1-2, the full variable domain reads DGGITQSPKYLFRKEGQNVTLSCEQNLNHDAMYWYRQDPGQGLRLIYYSQIVNDFQKGDIAEGYSVSREKKESFPLTVTSAQKNPTAFYLCAAREPRLQLTPYGYTFGSGTRLTVV.

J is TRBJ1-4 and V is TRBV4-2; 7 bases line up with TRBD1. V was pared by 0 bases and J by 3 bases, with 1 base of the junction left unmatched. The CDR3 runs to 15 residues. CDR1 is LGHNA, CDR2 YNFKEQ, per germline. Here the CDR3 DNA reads TGTGCCAGCAGCCAAGATACAGGGGCTAATGAAAAACTGTTTTTT. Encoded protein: CASSQDTGANEKLFF.

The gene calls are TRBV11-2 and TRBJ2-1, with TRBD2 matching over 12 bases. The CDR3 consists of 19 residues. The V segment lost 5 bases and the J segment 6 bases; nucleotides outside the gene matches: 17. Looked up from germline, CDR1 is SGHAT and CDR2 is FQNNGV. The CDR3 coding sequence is TGTGCCAGCAGCCGAGTCCCGGGACTAGCGGGCCCAGGGGCCAATGAGCAGTTCTTC. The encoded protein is CASSRVPGLAGPGANEQFF.

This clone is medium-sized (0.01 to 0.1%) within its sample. CDR3 DNA: TGTGCCACCAGCAGACCCGGGACAGGTTCCTACGAGCAGTACTTC. Its protein is CATSRPGTGSYEQYF. V is TRBV15 and J is TRBJ2-7; 8 nucleotides align to TRBD1. The V segment lost 2 bases and the J segment 1 base; nucleotides outside the gene matches: 4. CDR3 size: 15 residues. CDR1 and CDR2 from the germline V gene are LNHNV and YYDKDF (reference sequence).

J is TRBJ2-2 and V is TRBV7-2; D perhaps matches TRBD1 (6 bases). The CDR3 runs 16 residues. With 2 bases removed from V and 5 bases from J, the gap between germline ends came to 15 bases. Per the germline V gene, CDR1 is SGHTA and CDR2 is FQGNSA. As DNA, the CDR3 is TGTGCCAGCAGCTTATTGGCAGGGACACCTACCGGGGAGCTGTTTTTT. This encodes CASSLLAGTPTGELFF.

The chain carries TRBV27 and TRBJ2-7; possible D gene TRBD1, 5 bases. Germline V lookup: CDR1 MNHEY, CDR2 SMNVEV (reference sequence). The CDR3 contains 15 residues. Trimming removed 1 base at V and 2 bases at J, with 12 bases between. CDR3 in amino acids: CASSLYDSKTYEQYF. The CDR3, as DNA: TGTGCCAGCAGTTTATATGACAGCAAGACCTACGAGCAGTACTTC.

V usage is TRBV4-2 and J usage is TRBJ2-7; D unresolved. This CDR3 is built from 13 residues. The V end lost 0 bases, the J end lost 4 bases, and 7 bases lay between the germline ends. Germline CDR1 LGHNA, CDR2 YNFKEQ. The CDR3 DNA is TGTGCCAGCAGCCAAGATCGGTCTTACGAGCAGTACTTC. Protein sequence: CASSQDRSYEQYF.

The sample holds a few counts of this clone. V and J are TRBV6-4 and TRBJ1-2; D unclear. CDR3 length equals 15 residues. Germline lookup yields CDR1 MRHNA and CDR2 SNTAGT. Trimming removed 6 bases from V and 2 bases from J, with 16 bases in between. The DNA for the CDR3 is TGTGCCAGCAGCCTCCAGAAGGGTGCGAACTATGGCTACACCTTC. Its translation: CASSLQKGANYGYTF.

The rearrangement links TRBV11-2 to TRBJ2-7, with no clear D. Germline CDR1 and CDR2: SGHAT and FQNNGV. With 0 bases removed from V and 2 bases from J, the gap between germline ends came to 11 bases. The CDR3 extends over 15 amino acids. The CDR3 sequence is CASSLDFGPAYEQYF. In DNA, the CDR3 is TGTGCCAGCAGCTTAGATTTCGGGCCAGCCTACGAGCAGTACTTC. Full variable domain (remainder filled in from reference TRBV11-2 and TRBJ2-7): EAGVAQSPRYKIIEKRQSVAFWCNPISGHATLYWYQQILGQGPKLLIQFQNNGVVDDSQLPKDRFSAERLKGVDSTLKIQPAKLEDSAVYLCASSLDFGPAYEQYFGPGTRLTVT.

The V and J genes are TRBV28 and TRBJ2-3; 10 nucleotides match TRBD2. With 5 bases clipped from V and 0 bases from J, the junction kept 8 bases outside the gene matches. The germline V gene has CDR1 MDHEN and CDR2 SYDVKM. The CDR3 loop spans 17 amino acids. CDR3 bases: TGTGCCAGCAGTCCGAGGACTAGCGGCGATAGCACAGATACGCAGTATTTT. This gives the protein CASSPRTSGDSTDTQYF.

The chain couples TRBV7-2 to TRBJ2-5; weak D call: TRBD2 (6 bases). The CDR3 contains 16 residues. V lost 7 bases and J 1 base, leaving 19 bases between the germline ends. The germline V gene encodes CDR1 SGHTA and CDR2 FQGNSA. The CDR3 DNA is TGTGCCAGCACCCTAAGGGGACTCCAGAGCCAAGAGACCCAGTACTTC. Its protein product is CASTLRGLQSQETQYF.

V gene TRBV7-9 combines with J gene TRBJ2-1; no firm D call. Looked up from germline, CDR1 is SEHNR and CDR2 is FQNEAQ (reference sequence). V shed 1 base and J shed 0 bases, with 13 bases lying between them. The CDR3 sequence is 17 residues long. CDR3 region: CASSLGRAAISYNEQFF. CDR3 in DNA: TGTGCCAGCAGCTTAGGCCGGGCGGCGATCTCCTACAATGAGCAGTTCTTC.

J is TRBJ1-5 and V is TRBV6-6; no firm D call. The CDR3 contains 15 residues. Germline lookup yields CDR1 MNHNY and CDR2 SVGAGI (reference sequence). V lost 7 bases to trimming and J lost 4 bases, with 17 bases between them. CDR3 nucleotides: TGTGCCAGCATGGCCAACCAGAATGTAAATCAGCCCCAGCATTTT. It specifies CASMANQNVNQPQHF.

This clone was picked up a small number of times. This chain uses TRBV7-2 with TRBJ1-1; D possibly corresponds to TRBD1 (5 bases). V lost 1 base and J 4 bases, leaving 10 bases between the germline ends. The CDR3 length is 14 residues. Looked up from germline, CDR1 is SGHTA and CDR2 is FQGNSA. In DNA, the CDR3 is TGTGCCAGCAGCTTAGAGCGACAGATCACTGAAGCTTTCTTT. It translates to CASSLERQITEAFF.

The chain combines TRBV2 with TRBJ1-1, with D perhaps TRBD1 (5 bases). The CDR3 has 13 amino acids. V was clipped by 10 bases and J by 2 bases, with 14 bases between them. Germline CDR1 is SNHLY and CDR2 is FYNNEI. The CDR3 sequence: CATTREYNTEAFF. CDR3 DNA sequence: TGTGCCACCACCAGGGAATACAACACTGAAGCTTTCTTT.